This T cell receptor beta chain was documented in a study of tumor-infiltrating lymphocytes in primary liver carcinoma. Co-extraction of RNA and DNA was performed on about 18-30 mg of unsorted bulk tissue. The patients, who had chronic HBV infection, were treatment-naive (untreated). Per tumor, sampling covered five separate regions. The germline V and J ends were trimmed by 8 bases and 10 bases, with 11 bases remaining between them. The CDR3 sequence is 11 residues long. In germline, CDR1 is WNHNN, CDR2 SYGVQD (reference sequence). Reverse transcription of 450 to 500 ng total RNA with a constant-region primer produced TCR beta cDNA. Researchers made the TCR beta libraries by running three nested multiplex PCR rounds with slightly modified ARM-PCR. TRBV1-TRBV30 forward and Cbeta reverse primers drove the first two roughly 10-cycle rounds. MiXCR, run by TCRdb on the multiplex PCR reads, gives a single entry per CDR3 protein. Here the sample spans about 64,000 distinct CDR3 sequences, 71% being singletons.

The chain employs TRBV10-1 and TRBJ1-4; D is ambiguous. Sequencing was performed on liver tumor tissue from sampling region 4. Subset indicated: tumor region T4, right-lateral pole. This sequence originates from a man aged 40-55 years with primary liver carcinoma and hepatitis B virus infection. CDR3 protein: CASSEGGKLFF. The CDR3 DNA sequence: TGCGCCAGCTCAGAGGGAGGAAAACTGTTTTTT.